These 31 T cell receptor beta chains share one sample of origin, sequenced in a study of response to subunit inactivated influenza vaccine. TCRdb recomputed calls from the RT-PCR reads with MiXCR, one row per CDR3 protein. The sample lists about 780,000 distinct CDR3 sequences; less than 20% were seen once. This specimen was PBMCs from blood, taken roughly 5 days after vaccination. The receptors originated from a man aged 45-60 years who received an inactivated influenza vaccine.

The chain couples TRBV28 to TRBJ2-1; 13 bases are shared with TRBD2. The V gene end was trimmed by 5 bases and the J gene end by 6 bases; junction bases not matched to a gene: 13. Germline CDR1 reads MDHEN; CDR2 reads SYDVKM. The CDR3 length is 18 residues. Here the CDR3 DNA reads TGTGCCAGCAGTAAGGGACTAGCGGGAAAGGTGATGCCCAATGAGCAGTTCTTC. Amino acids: CASSKGLAGKVMPNEQFF.

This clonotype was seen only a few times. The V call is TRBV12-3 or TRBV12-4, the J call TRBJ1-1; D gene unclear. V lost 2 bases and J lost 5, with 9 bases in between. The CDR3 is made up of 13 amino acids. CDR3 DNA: TGTGCCAGCAGTTTAATCCTTGGGACTGAAGCTTTCTTT. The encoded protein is CASSLILGTEAFF.

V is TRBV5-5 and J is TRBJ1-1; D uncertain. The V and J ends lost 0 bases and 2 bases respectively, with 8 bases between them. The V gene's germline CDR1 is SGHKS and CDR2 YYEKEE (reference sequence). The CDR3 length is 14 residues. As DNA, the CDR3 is TGTGCCAGCAGCTTGGCGGTTGGAAACACTGAAGCTTTCTTT. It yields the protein CASSLAVGNTEAFF.

CDR3 nucleotide sequence: TGTGCCAGCAGCTGGGACAGATTCGAGACCCAGTACTTC. It yields the protein CASSWDRFETQYF. The chain is built from TRBV5-4 and TRBJ2-5, with 7 bases aligning to TRBD1. The CDR3 consists of 13 residues. Germline V lookup: CDR1 SGHNT, CDR2 YYREEE (reference sequence). The junction had 4 bases not matched to a gene; V was cut back by 3 bases and J by 5 bases.

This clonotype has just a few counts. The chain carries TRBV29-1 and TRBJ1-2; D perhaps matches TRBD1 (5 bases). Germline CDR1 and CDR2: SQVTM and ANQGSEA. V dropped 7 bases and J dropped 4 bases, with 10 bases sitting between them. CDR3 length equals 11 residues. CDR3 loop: CSGQGAYGYTF. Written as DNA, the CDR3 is TGCAGCGGCCAGGGTGCCTATGGCTACACCTTC. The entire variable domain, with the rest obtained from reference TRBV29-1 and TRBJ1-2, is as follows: SAVISQKPSRDICQRGTSLTIQCQVDSQVTMMFWYRQQPGQSLTLIATANQGSEATYESGFVIDKFPISRPNLTFSTLTVSNMSPEDSSIYLCSGQGAYGYTFGSGTRLTVV.

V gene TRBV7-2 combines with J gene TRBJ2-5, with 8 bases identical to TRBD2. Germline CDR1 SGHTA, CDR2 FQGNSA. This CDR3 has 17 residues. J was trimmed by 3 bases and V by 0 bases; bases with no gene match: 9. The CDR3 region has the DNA TGTGCCAGCAGCTTAGCGCGTTTAGCGGGGCCAAAAGAGACCCAGTACTTC. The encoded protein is CASSLARLAGPKETQYF. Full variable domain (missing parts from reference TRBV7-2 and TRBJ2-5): GAGVSQSPSNKVTEKGKDVELRCDPISGHTALYWYRQSLGQGLEFLIYFQGNSAPDKSGLPSDRFSAERTGGSVSTLTIQRTQQEDSAVYLCASSLARLAGPKETQYFGPGTRLLVL.

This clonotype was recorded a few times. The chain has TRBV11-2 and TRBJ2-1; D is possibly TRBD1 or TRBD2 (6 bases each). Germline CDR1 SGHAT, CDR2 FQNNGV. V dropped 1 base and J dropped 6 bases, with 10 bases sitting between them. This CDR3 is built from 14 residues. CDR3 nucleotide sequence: TGTGCCAGCAGCTTAGTTACGGGGGCCAATGAGCAGTTCTTC. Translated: CASSLVTGANEQFF.

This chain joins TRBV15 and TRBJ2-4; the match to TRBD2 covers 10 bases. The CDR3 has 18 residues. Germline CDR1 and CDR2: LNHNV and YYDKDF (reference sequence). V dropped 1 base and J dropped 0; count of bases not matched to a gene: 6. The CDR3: CATSRVVAGGLAKNIQYF. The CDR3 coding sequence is TGTGCCACCAGCAGAGTGGTAGCGGGAGGCCTAGCCAAAAACATTCAGTACTTC.

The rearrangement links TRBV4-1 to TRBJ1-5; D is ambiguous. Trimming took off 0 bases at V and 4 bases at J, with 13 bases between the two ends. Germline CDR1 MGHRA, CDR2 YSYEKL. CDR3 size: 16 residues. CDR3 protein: CASSQEPQIRNQPQHF. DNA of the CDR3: TGCGCCAGCAGCCAAGAGCCCCAAATCCGGAATCAGCCCCAGCATTTT.

Written as DNA, the CDR3 is TGTGCCAGCAGCCAATCCGGACAGGGCTATAATGAAAAACTGTTTTTT. Translation gives CASSQSGQGYNEKLFF. The rearrangement uses TRBV27 and TRBJ1-4; TRBD1 aligns across 8 bases. The CDR3 is made up of 16 amino acids. Germline V gives CDR1 MNHEY, CDR2 SMNVEV (reference sequence). J lost 4 bases, V lost 6 bases, and 10 bases had no gene match.

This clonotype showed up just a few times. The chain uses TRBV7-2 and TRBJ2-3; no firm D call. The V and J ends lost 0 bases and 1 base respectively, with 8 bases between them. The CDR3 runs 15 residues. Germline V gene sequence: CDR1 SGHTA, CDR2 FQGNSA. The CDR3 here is CASSLAGFGTDTQYF. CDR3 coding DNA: TGTGCCAGCAGCTTAGCCGGGTTCGGCACAGATACGCAGTATTTT.

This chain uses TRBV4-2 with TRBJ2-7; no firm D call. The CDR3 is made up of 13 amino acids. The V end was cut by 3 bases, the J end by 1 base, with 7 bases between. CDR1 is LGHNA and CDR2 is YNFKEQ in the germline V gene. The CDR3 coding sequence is TGTGCCAGCAGCCATTCCGTTTCCTACGAGCAGTACTTC. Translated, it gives CASSHSVSYEQYF.

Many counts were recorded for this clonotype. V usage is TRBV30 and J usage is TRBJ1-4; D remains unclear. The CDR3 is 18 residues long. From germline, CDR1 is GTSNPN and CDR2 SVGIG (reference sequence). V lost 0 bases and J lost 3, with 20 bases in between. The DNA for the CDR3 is TGTGCCTGGAGTGTACCCCCCGTGTATGCGGTAGCTAATGAAAAACTGTTTTTT. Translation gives CAWSVPPVYAVANEKLFF.

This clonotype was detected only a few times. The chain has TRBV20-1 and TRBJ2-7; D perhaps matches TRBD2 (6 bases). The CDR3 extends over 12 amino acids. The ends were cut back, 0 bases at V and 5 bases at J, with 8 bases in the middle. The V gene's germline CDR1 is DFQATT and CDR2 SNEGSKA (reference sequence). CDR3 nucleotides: TGCAGTGCTAGAGACACTAGCCACGAGCAGTACTTC. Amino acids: CSARDTSHEQYF.

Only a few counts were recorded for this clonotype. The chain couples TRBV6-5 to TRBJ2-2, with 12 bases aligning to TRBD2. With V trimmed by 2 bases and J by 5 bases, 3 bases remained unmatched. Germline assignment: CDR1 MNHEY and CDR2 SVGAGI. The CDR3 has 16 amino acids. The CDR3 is CASSYLAGGPTGELFF. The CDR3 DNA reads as TGTGCCAGCAGTTACCTAGCGGGAGGGCCTACCGGGGAGCTGTTTTTT.

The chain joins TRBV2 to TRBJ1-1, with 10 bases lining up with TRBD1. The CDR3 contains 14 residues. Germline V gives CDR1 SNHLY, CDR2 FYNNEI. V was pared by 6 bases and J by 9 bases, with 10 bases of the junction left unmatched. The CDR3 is CASSKDRGLNQAFF. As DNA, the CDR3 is TGTGCCAGCAGCAAGGACAGGGGGTTAAACCAAGCTTTCTTT.

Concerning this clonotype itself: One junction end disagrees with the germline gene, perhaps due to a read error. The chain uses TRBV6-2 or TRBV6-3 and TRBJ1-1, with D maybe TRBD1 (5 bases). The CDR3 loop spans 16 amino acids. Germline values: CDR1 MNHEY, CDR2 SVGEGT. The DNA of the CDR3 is TGTGCCAGCAGTTCACTAAAGGGGCCCCTGAAGACTGAAGCTTTCTTT. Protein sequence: CASSSLKGPLKTEAFF.

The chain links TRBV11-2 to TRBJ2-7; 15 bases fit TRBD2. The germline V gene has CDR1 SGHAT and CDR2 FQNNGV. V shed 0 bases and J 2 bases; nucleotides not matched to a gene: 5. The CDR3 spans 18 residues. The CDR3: CASSLEGLAGGPAYEQYF. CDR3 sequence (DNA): TGTGCCAGCAGCTTAGAAGGACTAGCGGGGGGGCCTGCCTACGAGCAGTACTTC. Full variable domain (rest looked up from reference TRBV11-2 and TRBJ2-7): EAGVAQSPRYKIIEKRQSVAFWCNPISGHATLYWYQQILGQGPKLLIQFQNNGVVDDSQLPKDRFSAERLKGVDSTLKIQPAKLEDSAVYLCASSLEGLAGGPAYEQYFGPGTRLTVT.

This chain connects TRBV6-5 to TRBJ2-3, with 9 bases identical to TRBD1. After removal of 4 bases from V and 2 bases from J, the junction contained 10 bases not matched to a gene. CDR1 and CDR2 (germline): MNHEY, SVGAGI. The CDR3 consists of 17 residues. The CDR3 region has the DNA TGTGCCAGCAGTTTCTCGGGACAGGGAACGTTCACAGATACGCAGTATTTT. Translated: CASSFSGQGTFTDTQYF.

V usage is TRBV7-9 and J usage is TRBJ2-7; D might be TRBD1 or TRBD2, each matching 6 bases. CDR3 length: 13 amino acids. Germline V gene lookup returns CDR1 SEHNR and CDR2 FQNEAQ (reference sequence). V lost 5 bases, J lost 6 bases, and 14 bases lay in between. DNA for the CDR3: TGTGCCAGCAGCCCCCTAGGGGGGAGCGAGCAGTACTTC. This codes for CASSPLGGSEQYF.

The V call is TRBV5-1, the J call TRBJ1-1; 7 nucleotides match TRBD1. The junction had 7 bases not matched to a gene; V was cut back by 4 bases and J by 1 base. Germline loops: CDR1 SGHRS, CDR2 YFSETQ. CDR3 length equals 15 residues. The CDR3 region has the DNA TGCGCCAGCAGCCCGGGACAGATAAAGAACACTGAAGCTTTCTTT. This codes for CASSPGQIKNTEAFF.

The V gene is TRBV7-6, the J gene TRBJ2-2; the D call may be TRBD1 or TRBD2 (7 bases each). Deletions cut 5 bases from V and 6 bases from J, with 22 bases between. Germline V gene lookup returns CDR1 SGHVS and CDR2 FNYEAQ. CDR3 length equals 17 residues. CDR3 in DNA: TGTGCCAGCAGCGACAACAGCGGGACAGTGATCGCCGGGGAGCTGTTTTTT. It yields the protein CASSDNSGTVIAGELFF.

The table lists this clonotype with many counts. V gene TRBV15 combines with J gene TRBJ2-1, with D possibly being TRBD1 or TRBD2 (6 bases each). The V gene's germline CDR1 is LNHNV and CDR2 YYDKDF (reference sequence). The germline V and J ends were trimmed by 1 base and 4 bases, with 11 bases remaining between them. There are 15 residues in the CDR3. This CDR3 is CATSRGRGEYNEQFF. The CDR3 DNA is TGTGCCACCAGCAGAGGGAGGGGGGAGTACAATGAGCAGTTCTTC.

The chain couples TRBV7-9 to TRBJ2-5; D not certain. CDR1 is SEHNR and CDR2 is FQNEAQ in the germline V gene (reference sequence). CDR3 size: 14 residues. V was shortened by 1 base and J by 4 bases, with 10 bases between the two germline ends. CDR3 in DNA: TGTGCCAGCAGCTTAGGCACGGCCCGAGAGACCCAGTACTTC. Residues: CASSLGTARETQYF.

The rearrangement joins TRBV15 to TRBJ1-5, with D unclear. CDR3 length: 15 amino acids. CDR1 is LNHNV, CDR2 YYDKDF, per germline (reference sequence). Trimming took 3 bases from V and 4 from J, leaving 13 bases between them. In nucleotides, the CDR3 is TGTGCCACCAGCAGTGGCCTCGGACCGAATCAGCCCCAGCATTTT. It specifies CATSSGLGPNQPQHF.

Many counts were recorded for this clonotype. CDR3 DNA sequence: TGTGCCATCAGTGAACTAGCGGGATCTTACTACGAGCAGTACTTC. This sequence encodes CAISELAGSYYEQYF. J is TRBJ2-7 and V is TRBV10-3; 10 positions match TRBD2. The junction had 5 bases not matched to a gene; V was cut back by 3 bases and J by 3 bases. CDR1 is ENHRY and CDR2 is SYGVKD in the germline V gene. The CDR3 is made up of 15 amino acids.

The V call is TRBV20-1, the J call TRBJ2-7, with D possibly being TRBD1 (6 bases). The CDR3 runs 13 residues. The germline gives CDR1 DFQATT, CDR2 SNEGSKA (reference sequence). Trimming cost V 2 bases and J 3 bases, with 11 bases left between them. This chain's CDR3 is CSARRQAYYEQYF. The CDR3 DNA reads TGCAGTGCTAGAAGACAGGCTTACTACGAGCAGTACTTC.

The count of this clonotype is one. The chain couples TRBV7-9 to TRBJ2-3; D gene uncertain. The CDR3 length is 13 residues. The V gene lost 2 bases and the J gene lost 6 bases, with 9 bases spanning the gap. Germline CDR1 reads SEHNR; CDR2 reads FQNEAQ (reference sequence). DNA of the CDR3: TGTGCCAGCAGCTTAAGGACCGCCGATACGCAGTATTTT. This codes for CASSLRTADTQYF.

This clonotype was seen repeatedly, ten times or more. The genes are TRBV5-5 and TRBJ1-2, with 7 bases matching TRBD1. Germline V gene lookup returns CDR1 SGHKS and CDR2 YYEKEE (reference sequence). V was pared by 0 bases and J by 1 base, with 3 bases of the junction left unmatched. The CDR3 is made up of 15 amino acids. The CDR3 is CASSLGQGHNYGYTF. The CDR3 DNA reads TGTGCCAGCAGCTTGGGACAGGGCCATAACTATGGCTACACCTTC. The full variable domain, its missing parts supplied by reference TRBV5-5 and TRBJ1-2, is DAGVTQSPTHLIKTRGQQVTLRCSPISGHKSVSWYQQVLGQGPQFIFQYYEKEERGRGNFPDRFSARQFPNYSSELNVNALLLGDSALYLCASSLGQGHNYGYTFGSGTRLTVV.

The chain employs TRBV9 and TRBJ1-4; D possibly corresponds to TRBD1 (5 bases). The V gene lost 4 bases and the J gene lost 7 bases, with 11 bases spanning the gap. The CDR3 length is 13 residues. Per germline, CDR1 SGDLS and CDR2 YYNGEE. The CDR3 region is CASSPGGSEKLFF. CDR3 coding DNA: TGTGCCAGCAGCCCTGGGGGGAGTGAAAAACTGTTTTTT.

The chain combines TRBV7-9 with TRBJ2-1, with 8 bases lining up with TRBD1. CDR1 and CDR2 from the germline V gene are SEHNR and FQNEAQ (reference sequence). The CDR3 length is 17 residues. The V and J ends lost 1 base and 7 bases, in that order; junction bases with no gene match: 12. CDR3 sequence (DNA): TGTGCCAGCAGCTTAGGATGGGTAGACAGGGGCGATAATGAGCAGTTCTTC. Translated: CASSLGWVDRGDNEQFF.